This section outlines one TCR beta chain sequence together with its context. The antigen is not known. This specimen belongs to a study of cytomegalovirus exposure and HLA in healthy donors. Background on the study: Among the roughly 400 genotyped donors, 70% to 90% were placed in the Caucasian-associated ancestry cluster.

Germline lookup yields CDR1 MNHNS and CDR2 SASEGT. V lost 8 bases to trimming and J lost 3 bases; unmatched junction nucleotides: 11. The length of the CDR3 is 15 residues. Findings and limits, study-wide: Some V segments, including TRBV6-2 and TRBV6-3, were excluded as indistinguishable. Most TCR sequences were rare, but some public TCRs occurred in many donors.

In the PCR, 60 Vbeta and 13 Jbeta primers were used. The method was immunoSEQ multiplex PCR; TCRdb's version includes in-frame clones alone and lacks a portion of them. The sample lists about 110,000 clones, 65% to 75% occurring once. The rearrangement links TRBV6-1 to TRBJ2-3, with TRBD2 matching 7 bases. The sequence was obtained from a man under 40 in good health and CMV-seropositive. Sequenced: PBMCs. CDR3 DNA: TGTGCCAGCTTGTTCTTCGGAGCGGGGACAGATACGCAGTATTTT. The encoded protein is CASLFFGAGTDTQYF.